This TCR beta chain is drawn from a study of human T cells and chemical hapten exposure. During construction of the library, unique molecular identifiers were attached to individual cDNA molecules for quantitative, reproducible TCR counting. Each CDR3 protein is one row after TCRdb ran MiXCR on the RACE reads. Of roughly 380,000 distinct CDR3 sequences detected, approximately 5% appear once; the ten largest clones hold roughly 2.6%. Specified time point: pre-sensitization, week 0. Documented treatment: therapeutic diphenylcyclopropenone sensitization with weekly scalp DPC. As regards this clonotype: Its antigen remains unidentified.

Study results and caveats: Expanded TCRs clustered into significantly more large CDR3 similarity groups than controls, the analysis revealed.

The trim removed 4 bases at V and 2 bases at J, leaving 5 bases unmatched. CDR3 length equals 16 residues. Germline loops: CDR1 SGHDT, CDR2 YYEEEE. The input for sequencing was whole blood, taken in connection with sensitization to the hapten diphenylcyclopropenone (DPC). This sequence joins TRBV5-6 and TRBJ2-1, with TRBD2 matching 11 bases. The sequence was obtained from a woman between 50 and 59 years old with alopecia areata. Some clones in this sample may be carry-over from other donors' samples. CDR3 DNA: TGTGCCAGCAGCCCTAGACTAGCGGGGACCTACAATGAGCAGTTCTTC. Translated, it gives CASSPRLAGTYNEQFF.